This T cell receptor (beta chain) was sequenced for a study of technical replicates of blood from a few donors. This CDR3 has 15 amino acids. Germline V gene data show CDR1 as LGHNT and CDR2 as FRNRAP. V lost 6 bases to trimming and J lost 7 bases, with 16 bases between them. The table came from immunoSEQ multiplex PCR; TCRdb's copy has only in-frame clones and leaves some out. The repertoire holds 70,000 to 85,000 clones, with 95% to 96% as singletons. This sequence joins TRBV12-5 and TRBJ1-6, with D perhaps TRBD1 (6 bases). The clonotype was recovered from a human donor in good health. Specimen: T cells isolated from PBMCs. CDR3: CASGPDRLPNSPLHF. CDR3 DNA: TGTGCTAGTGGGCCAGACAGGCTCCCAAATTCACCCCTCCACTTT.